These T cell receptor beta chains were read from a single sample in a study of preoperative IRX-2 immunotherapy in early breast cancer. The table came from immunoSEQ multiplex PCR; TCRdb's copy has only in-frame clones and leaves some out. The data contain 25,000 to 30,000 clones, 82% of them singletons. The specimen was collected from a patient treated with IRX-2 immunotherapy. The receptors shown here come from a human donor with breast cancer. Both conserved end residues are part of each CDR3. The D gene is left open where the match is weak. Not all rows give a size; the values are once, few, many and, for expanded clones, a class.

D gene	V gene	clone size	J gene	CDR3 DNA	CDR3 protein
-	TRBV11-3	-	TRBJ2-4	TGTGCCAGCAGCCATGGGACAGCCAAAAACATTCAGTACTTC	CASSHGTAKNIQYF
-	TRBV7-1	once	TRBJ2-6	TGTGCCAGCAGCCATTACCTGGACAGCCAAAACGTCCTGACTTTC	CASSHYLDSQNVLTF
TRBD2	TRBV7-6	-	TRBJ2-5	TGTGCCAGCAGCTTAACGATGGGGGGGCAAGAGACCCAGTACTTC	CASSLTMGGQETQYF
-	TRBV11-3	-	TRBJ2-7	TGTGCCAGCAGCTTAGATAGGGTAGGGACCGGGAGCTACGAGCAGTACTTC	CASSLDRVGTGSYEQYF
-	TRBV6-4	-	TRBJ1-2	TGTGCCAGCAGTTACGGGGAAGGCTACACCTTC	CASSYGEGYTF
TRBD2	TRBV7-7	-	TRBJ2-3	TGTGCCAGCAGCCTTAGGCCTAGCGGGGGGCTGAGTACAGATACGCAGTATTTT	CASSLRPSGGLSTDTQYF
-	TRBV19	once	TRBJ1-1	TGTGCCAAGAGGCAGAAACCCATGAACACTGAAGCTTTCTTT	CAKRQKPMNTEAFF
-	TRBV11-3	-	TRBJ2-2	TGTGCCAGCGCAAATTACAGGGTGACGGGCACCGGGGAGCTGTTTTTT	CASANYRVTGTGELFF
TRBD1	TRBV18	-	TRBJ1-5	TGTGCCAGCTCGCCAACAGGGGGCAATCAGCCCCAGCATTTT	CASSPTGGNQPQHF
-	TRBV5-1	-	TRBJ2-5	TGCGCCAGCAGATGGGGAGGCGGGTCTTTCCAAGAGACCCAGTACTTC	CASRWGGGSFQETQYF
TRBD2	TRBV5-1	-	TRBJ2-3	TGCGCCAGCAGCTTGGGTGGCGGGGGAAGCACAGATACGCAGTATTTT	CASSLGGGGSTDTQYF
-	TRBV11-3	-	TRBJ1-2	TGTGCCAGCAGCTCGGGGGGGACACTCTATGGCTACACCTTC	CASSSGGTLYGYTF
-	TRBV7-1	-	TRBJ1-5	TGTGCCAGCAGCCAGGGAACGAATCAGCCCCAGCATTTT	CASSQGTNQPQHF
-	TRBV1	-	TRBJ1-2	TGCGCCAGCAGCCATGTATCGACAGGGGCCCCCTATGGCTACACCTTC	CASSHVSTGAPYGYTF
-	TRBV15	-	TRBJ2-2	TGTGCCACCAGCAGGGACTATGGGAACACCGGGGAGCTGTTTTTT	CATSRDYGNTGELFF
TRBD1	TRBV12-5	-	TRBJ2-3	TGTGCCAGCGCCTTCGGGGACAGTTTCACAGATACGCAGTATTTT	CASAFGDSFTDTQYF
-	TRBV6-8	-	TRBJ2-7	TGTGCCAGCAGTTACCGACGGGACTCCTACGAGCAGTACTTC	CASSYRRDSYEQYF
TRBD1	TRBV5-1	-	TRBJ2-7	TGCGCCAGCAGCGATCGACAGGGGCGTTACGAGCAGTACTTC	CASSDRQGRYEQYF
-	TRBV5-1	-	TRBJ2-7	TGCGCCAGCAGCTTGGTCGTCGGCGGTGCACACTACGAGCAGTACTTC	CASSLVVGGAHYEQYF
-	TRBV11-3	-	TRBJ1-1	TGTGCCAGCAGCTACGGACTGGCGCTTTCTGAAGCTTTCTTT	CASSYGLALSEAFF
-	TRBV28	-	TRBJ2-1	TGTGCCAGCAGCCGCTTCGGGGTTGATCTGTTCTTC	CASSRFGVDLFF
TRBD2	TRBV11-3	-	TRBJ2-7	TGTGCCAGCAGTCCCGGGGCGGGAGGGTTAATTCGCTACGAGCAGTACTTC	CASSPGAGGLIRYEQYF
TRBD1	TRBV6-8	-	TRBJ1-5	TGTGCCAGCAGGGCGCGCGGGACAGTCAATATTCAGCCCCAGCATTTT	CASRARGTVNIQPQHF
-	TRBV6-8	-	TRBJ1-2	TGTGCCAGCAGTTACTTCGGAGGGCCCTATGGCTACACCTTC	CASSYFGGPYGYTF
-	TRBV23-1	once	TRBJ1-6	TGCGCCAGCAGTCAATCCTATCAGGGGTCGGCTTCACCCCTCCACTTT	CASSQSYQGSASPLHF
-	TRBV7-2	-	TRBJ1-3	TGTGCCAGCAGCTTAACAACCGGAAACACCATATATTTT	CASSLTTGNTIYF
-	TRBV6-8	-	TRBJ2-1	TGTGCCAGCAGGGACTCCCCCCTCTGGGAACAGTTCTTC	CASRDSPLWEQFF
TRBD1	TRBV11-3	once	TRBJ2-2	TGTGCCAGCAGCAAGGTCGGGACAGAGCCCCCCGGGGAGCTGTTTTTT	CASSKVGTEPPGELFF
TRBD1	TRBV11-1	-	TRBJ2-4	TGTGCCAGCAGCTCATCGGCGGGGACAGGGAAAAACATTCAGTACTTC	CASSSSAGTGKNIQYF